This T cell receptor beta chain emerged from a study of cytotoxic CD8 clonotypes in ibrutinib-treated CLL. On the study more broadly: For this cohort, patients were about a dozen relapsed/refractory and some 15 treatment-naive, while about 17 were IGHV unmutated. Collecting the response samples happened after a median approximately 11 months of treatment, with a range of 6 to 36. Study-wide points: Clonality (at baseline) was higher than in age-matched healthy donors and tracked circulating CD8+ T-cell counts.

The CDR3 is made up of 15 amino acids. With 7 bases clipped from V and 5 bases from J, the junction kept 13 bases outside the gene matches. The germline V gene has CDR1 SNHLY and CDR2 FYNNEI. The protocol was immunoSEQ multiplex PCR, while the TCRdb copy is restricted to in-frame clones and leaves out a portion. This sample has roughly 180,000 clones, with 84% found just once. Points on this clone: What it recognizes is unknown.

V is TRBV2 and J is TRBJ2-5; 7 bases are shared with TRBD2. The receptor was isolated from a human donor with chronic lymphocytic leukemia. Sequencing used PBMCs, obtained after 24 months of ibrutinib treatment. CDR3 DNA sequence: TGTGCCAGCACGCCTGGGTCCGACGGGAGGGAGACCCAGTACTTC. This gives the protein CASTPGSDGRETQYF. The full variable domain, completed using reference TRBV2 and TRBJ2-5, is EPEVTQTPSHQVTQMGQEVILRCVPISNHLYFYWYRQILGQKVEFLVSFYNNEISEKSEIFDDQFSVERPDGSNFTLKIRSTKLEDSAMYFCASTPGSDGRETQYFGPGTRLLVL.